The clone carrying this TCR beta chain has more than one count but fewer than ten. The CDR3 length is 13 residues. Germline CDR1 is LNHDA and CDR2 is SQIVND (reference sequence). V was cut by 4 bases and J by 3 bases, with 9 bases left in between. The data derive from a study of blood T cell repertoires in COVID-19. Everyone who took part was about 18 to 90 years old, and they came from about 23 US areas. Allocation to cohorts depended on clinical history reported by the participants. The data were produced by immunoSEQ multiplex PCR, yet TCRdb's version contains in-frame clones alone and is incomplete. The sample contains about 160,000 clones, more than 65% of which appear only once.

This chain uses TRBV19 with TRBJ1-1; D may be TRBD1 (5 bases). Material for sequencing was PBMCs or T cells enriched from blood (not recorded which). This receptor was obtained from a man in his sixties who had recovered from COVID-19. The CDR3 region is CASSTGLDTEAFF. The DNA for the CDR3 is TGTGCCAGTAGTACAGGGTTGGACACTGAAGCTTTCTTT.